Following are 15 T cell receptor delta chains from one sample sequenced in a study of γδ T cells in repeated Plasmodium falciparum infection. TCRdb reanalysed the multiplex PCR reads with CATT. Among 53,000 or so delta-chain clones listed, about 1.9% were seen once. Bulk repertoires came from Vgamma9/Vdelta2+ or Vdelta2-negative gammadelta T cells flow-sorted from PBMC. The sequencing input was gamma-delta T cells from blood. The receptors come from a pool of human donors (malaria-infected and uninfected, not separated).

With respect to this clone: TCRdb records a much larger clone's protein for this DNA, with a difference at residue 14 that likely arises from a read error; the protein given is the translation of the DNA. V usage is TRDV1 and J usage is TRDJ1; 10 positions agree with TRDD3. TCRdb is silent on the J gene; assignment here came from matching the DNA to germline. CDR1 is TSWWSYY and CDR2 is QGS in the germline V gene. The CDR3 length is 23 residues. The ends lost 3 bases at V and 0 bases at J; junction bases unmatched: 25. The chain's CDR3 is CALGDPTPSRTGGCAGYTDKLIF. The CDR3 DNA follows: TGTGCTCTTGGGGACCCGACCCCATCCCGTACTGGGGGATGCGCGGGGTACACCGATAAACTCATCTTT.

Regarding this clone: This likely traces to a read error, being one base from a far larger clone. Other DNA sequences from this sample encode an identical CDR3 as well. The J gene was not called, though the V gene is TRDV1; the D call of TRDD3 is as the table states it, not checked on the DNA. The germline V gene encodes CDR1 TSWWSYY and CDR2 QGS. CDR3 length equals 23 residues. CDR3 sequence (DNA): TGTGCTCTTGGGGAACTAAGCTTCCCTACGGTACGTCTACTGGGGGAAAACACCGATAAGCTCATCTTT. It is translated as CALGELSFPTVRLLGENTDKLIF.

For this clone: The translation of this DNA and the TCRdb protein of a much larger clone differ at residue 6, probably owing to a read error; the protein shown here is translated from the DNA. The chain is built from TRDV3 and TRDJ1, with 11 bases matching TRDD3. The J gene, missing from TCRdb, was assigned here through DNA to germline matching. This CDR3 region has 17 residues. Germline CDR1 and CDR2: TVYSNPD and GDNSRS (reference sequence). Trimming cost V 5 bases and J 1 base; bases outside gene matches: 15. Here the CDR3 DNA reads TGTGCCCTTGATCTCTGGGGGATACCTCTTCGCACCGATAAACTCATCTTT. Translated: CALDLWGIPLRTDKLIF.

Remarks on this clone: It is likely a read error: a sequence one base away is far more abundant. Other nucleotide sequences from this sample produce the same CDR3. The rearrangement links TRDV2 to TRDJ1; 11 bases are shared with TRDD3. No J gene is reported in TCRdb; it was inferred here by comparing the DNA with germline. There are 17 residues in the CDR3. V dropped 1 base and J dropped 5; count of bases not matched to a gene: 11. Germline values: CDR1 GEAIGNYY, CDR2 EKD. The CDR3 DNA follows: TGTGCCTGTGACACTGTCGGAGTACTGGGGGATAAGGATAAACTCATCTTT. Translating it yields CACDTVGVLGDKDKLIF.

Comment on this clone: TCRdb assigns this DNA the protein of a much larger clone, which departs from its translation at residue 15; this likely reflects a read error, and the protein shown comes from translating the DNA. The chain combines TRDV1 with TRDJ1; 12 bases match TRDD3. The J gene, missing from TCRdb, was assigned here through DNA to germline matching. V trimming: 3 bases; J trimming: 0 bases; junction bases outside the gene matches: 23. The CDR3 has 23 amino acids. Germline-derived CDR1 and CDR2 are TSWWSYY and QGS. CDR3 DNA sequence: TGTGCTCTTGGGGACCCGACCCCATCCCGTACTGGGGGATACACGGGGTACACCGATAAACTCATCTTT. This gives the protein CALGDPTPSRTGGYTGYTDKLIF.

This clone has a handful of counts. TCRdb's listed protein matches a much larger clone and diverges from this DNA's translation at residue 18, likely through a read error; the protein shown comes from the DNA. No J gene call was made, and the V gene is TRDV1; whether TRDD3, the table's D call, matches the DNA was not checked. Germline CDR1 reads TSWWSYY; CDR2 reads QGS. CDR3 length equals 20 residues. CDR3 in DNA: TGTGCTCTTGGGGAACGACCCCCCCGCTGGGGGATATATTCCACCGATAAACCCATCTTT. This gives the protein CALGERPPRWGIYSTDKPIF.

This clone was seen a few times. TCRdb's protein for this DNA is that of a much larger clone and differs from the translation at residue 15, likely a read error; the protein shown is the DNA translation. This rearrangement joins TRDV1 to TRDJ1, with a tentative D call TRDD3 (5 bases). The J gene is absent in TCRdb and was assigned here via DNA matching to germline. The CDR3 is 23 amino acids. Germline-derived CDR1 and CDR2 are TSWWSYY and QGS. Trimming left V 5 bases short and J 2 bases short, with 39 bases between. The CDR3 region has the DNA TGTGCTCTTGGGAAAACGGCCTCCCCCAATTGTCCTGGGCTACAAGTGGGAACCGATAAACTCATCTTT. Encoded protein: CALGKTASPNCPGLQVGTDKLIF.

This clone was seen a few times. A far larger clone differs by one base, so this is likely a read error. Other DNA variants within this sample encode the same CDR3. The chain recombines TRDV3 with TRDJ1; the D is unclear. TCRdb offers no J gene call, so here the DNA was matched to germline to obtain one. This CDR3 contains 16 residues. Germline V CDR1 and CDR2: TVYSNPD, GDNSRS (reference sequence). Trimming took 2 bases from V and 1 from J, leaving 20 bases between them. CDR3 sequence reads: CAFGPLPKGSTDKLIF. Here the CDR3 DNA reads TGTGCCTTTGGCCCCCTCCCTAAGGGGTCCACCGATAAACTCATCTTT.

This clone has a count of ten or more. Only one base separates this from a far larger clonotype, so it likely reflects a read error. It is unclear where the CDR3 begins or ends on the DNA, so no DNA is shown, and the CDR3 is as TCRdb lists it. The genes are TRDV1 and TRDJ1; the DNA was not compared with TRDD3, the D call given in the table. Germline CDR1 TSWWSYY, CDR2 QGS. Inclusive of both ends, the CDR3 amounts to 20 amino acids. The CDR3 is CALGEPSPPYWAPGTDKLIF.

This clone was recorded many times. A read error is the likely source, as a far larger clone sits one nucleotide away. Different DNA sequences within this sample yield the same CDR3. The rearrangement links TRDV2 to TRDJ1; TRDD3 matches at 10 bases. TCRdb leaves out the J gene; it was filled in here by matching the DNA to germline. The ends lost 3 bases at V and 6 bases at J; junction bases unmatched: 3. Germline CDR1 and CDR2: GEAIGNYY and EKD. The CDR3 covers 13 residues. CDR3 in DNA: TGTGCCTGTGACCTGCTGGGGGATAATAAACTCATCTTT. Encoded protein: CACDLLGDNKLIF.

This clone showed up many times. This likely stems from a read error, as it lies one base from a far larger clone. Other DNA sequences of this sample code for an identical CDR3. This chain joins TRDV1 and TRDJ2, with 8 bases identical to TRDD3. The J gene, left out of TCRdb, was set here by checking the DNA against germline. The CDR3 totals 16 residues. Germline values: CDR1 TSWWSYY, CDR2 QGS. The CDR3 nucleotides read TGTGCTCTTGGGGAACGAGGGATACGTTTAGCAGCGCAACTCTTCTTT. Residues: CALGERGIRLAAQLFF.

This clone came up many times. This chain connects TRDV1 to TRDJ1; 9 bases agree with TRDD3. The J gene, missing from TCRdb, was assigned here through DNA to germline matching. This CDR3 is 23 amino acids long. The ends lost 0 bases at V and 0 bases at J; junction bases unmatched: 23. From germline, CDR1 is TSWWSYY and CDR2 QGS. CDR3 DNA sequence: TGTGCTCTTGGGGAACTCTCCTACCTTTCACTTTTGTACTGGGGGACGTACACCGATAAACTCATCTTT. This codes for CALGELSYLSLLYWGTYTDKLIF.

This clone came up a few times. This probably arose from a read error, given a far larger clone one base away. Within the sample, other DNA sequences also encode this same CDR3. The chain recombines TRDV1 with TRDJ1; D is tentatively TRDD1 or TRDD3 (7 bases each). No J gene is reported in TCRdb; it was inferred here by comparing the DNA with germline. The CDR3 spans 23 residues. CDR1 and CDR2 (germline): TSWWSYY, QGS. Written as DNA, the CDR3 is TGTGCCCTTGGGGAAATAGCGTATGCTAGAAATGGGGGACACGGGGTGTACACCGATAAACTCATCTTT. Amino acids: CALGEIAYARNGGHGVYTDKLIF.

About this clone: For this DNA, TCRdb reports the protein of a much larger clone, which diverges at residue 6, most likely from a read error; the protein presented here is translated directly from the DNA. The chain joins TRDV1 to TRDJ2; TRDD3 aligns across 9 bases. TCRdb supplies no J gene; here it was assigned by aligning the nucleotide sequence to germline. Germline assignment: CDR1 TSWWSYY and CDR2 QGS. Trimming at V came to 1 base and at J to 6 bases, leaving 18 bases not matched to a gene. The CDR3 is 20 amino acids. CDR3: CALGERPIPGDTVGAAQLFF. The CDR3 DNA sequence: TGTGCTCTTGGGGAACGCCCCATACCGGGGGATACAGTTGGGGCAGCACAACTCTTCTTT.

This clone was counted between two and nine times. TCRdb's listed protein matches a much larger clone and diverges from this DNA's translation at residue 15, likely through a read error; the protein shown comes from the DNA. J is TRDJ1 and V is TRDV1; the match to TRDD3 covers 9 bases. The J gene was missing in TCRdb and was found by matching the end of the DNA to germline. The CDR3 is made up of 23 amino acids. J was trimmed by 0 bases and V by 0 bases; bases with no gene match: 23. CDR1 is TSWWSYY, CDR2 QGS, per germline. The CDR3 bases are TGTGCTCTTGGGGAACTAAAGTTTCCCCAGTACTGGGGGAGAGGGAGGTACACCGATAAACTCATCTTT. Its translation is CALGELKFPQYWGRGRYTDKLIF.